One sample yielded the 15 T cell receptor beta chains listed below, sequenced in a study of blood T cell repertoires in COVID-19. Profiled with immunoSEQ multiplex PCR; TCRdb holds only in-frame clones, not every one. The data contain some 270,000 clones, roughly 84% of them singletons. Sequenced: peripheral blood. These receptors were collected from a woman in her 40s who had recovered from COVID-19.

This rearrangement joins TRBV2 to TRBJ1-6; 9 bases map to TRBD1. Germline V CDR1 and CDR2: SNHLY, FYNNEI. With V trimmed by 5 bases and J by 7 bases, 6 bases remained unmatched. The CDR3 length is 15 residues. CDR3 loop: CASSSGQGGNSPLHF. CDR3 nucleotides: TGTGCCAGCAGTTCGGGACAGGGTGGGAATTCACCCCTCCACTTT.

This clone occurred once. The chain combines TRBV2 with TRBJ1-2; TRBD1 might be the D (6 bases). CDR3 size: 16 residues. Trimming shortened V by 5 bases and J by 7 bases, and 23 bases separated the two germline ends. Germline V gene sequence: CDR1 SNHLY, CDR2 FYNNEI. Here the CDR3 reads CASSPPGQGVLRGYTF. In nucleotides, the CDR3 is TGTGCCAGCAGTCCTCCGGGACAAGGGGTATTGCGTGGCTACACCTTC.

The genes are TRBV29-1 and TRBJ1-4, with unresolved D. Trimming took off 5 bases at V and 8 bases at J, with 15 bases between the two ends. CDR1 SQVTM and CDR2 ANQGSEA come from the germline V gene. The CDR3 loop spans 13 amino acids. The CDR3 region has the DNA TGCAGCGTTATCCGGGAGCTCGGGGAAAAACTGTTTTTT. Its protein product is CSVIRELGEKLFF.

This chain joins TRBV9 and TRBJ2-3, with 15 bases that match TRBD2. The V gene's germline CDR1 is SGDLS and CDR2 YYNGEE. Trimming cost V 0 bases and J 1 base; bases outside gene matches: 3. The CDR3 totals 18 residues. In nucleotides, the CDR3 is TGTGCCAGCAGCGTAGGGACTAGCGGGGGGGCAGGCACAGATACGCAGTATTTT. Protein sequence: CASSVGTSGGAGTDTQYF.

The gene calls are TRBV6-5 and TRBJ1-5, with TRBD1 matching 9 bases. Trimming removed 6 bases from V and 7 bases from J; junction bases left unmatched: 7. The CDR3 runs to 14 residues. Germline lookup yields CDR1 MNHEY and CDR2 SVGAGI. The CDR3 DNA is TGTGCCAGCAGCACAGGGGGCTGGGGACAGCCCCAGCATTTT. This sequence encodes CASSTGGWGQPQHF.

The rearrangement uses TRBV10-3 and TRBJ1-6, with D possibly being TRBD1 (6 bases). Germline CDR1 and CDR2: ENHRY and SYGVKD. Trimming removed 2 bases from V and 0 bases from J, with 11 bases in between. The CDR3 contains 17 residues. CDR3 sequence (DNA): TGTGCCATCAGTGAGCGGACAGTCAGCTCCTATAATTCACCCCTCCACTTT. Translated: CAISERTVSSYNSPLHF.

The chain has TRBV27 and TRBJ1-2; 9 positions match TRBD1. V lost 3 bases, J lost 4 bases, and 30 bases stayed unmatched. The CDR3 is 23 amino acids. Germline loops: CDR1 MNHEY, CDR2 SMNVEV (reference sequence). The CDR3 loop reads CASSFSPKNWGRAGTGPTYGYTF. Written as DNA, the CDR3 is TGTGCCAGCAGTTTTTCCCCTAAAAATTGGGGGCGGGCGGGGACAGGGCCCACCTATGGCTACACCTTC.

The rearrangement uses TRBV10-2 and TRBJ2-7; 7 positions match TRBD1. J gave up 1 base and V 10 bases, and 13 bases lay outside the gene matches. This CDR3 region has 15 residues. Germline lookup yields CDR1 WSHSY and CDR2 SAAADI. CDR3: CATEGTDHTSYEQYF. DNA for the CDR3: TGCGCCACAGAAGGGACAGATCATACATCCTACGAGCAGTACTTC.

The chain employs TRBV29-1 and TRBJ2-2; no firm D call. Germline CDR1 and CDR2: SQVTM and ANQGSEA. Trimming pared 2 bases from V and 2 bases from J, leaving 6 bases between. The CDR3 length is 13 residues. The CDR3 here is CSVETDNTGELFF. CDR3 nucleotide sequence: TGCAGCGTTGAAACTGATAACACCGGGGAGCTGTTTTTT.

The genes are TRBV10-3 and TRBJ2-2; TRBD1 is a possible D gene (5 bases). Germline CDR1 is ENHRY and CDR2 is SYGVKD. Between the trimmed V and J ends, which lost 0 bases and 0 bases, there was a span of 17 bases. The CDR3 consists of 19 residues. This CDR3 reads CAISESAGKTPANTGELFF. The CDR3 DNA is TGTGCCATCAGTGAGTCGGCAGGGAAAACCCCCGCGAACACCGGGGAGCTGTTTTTT.

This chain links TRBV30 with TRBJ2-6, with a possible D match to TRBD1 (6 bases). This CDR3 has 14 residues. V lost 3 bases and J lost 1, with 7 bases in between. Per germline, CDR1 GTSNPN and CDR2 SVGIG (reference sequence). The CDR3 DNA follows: TGTGCCTGGAGCACAGGGTCTGGGGCCAACGTCCTGACTTTC. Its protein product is CAWSTGSGANVLTF. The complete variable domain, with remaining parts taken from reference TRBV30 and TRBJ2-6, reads SQTIHQWPATLVQPVGSPLSLECTVEGTSNPNLYWYRQAAGRGLQLLFYSVGIGQISSEVPQNLSASRPQDRQFILSSKKLLLSDSGFYLCAWSTGSGANVLTFGAGSRLTVL.

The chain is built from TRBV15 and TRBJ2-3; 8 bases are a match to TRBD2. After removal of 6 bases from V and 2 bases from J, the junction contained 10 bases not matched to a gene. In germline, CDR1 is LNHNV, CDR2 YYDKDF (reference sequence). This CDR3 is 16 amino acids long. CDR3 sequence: CATSSLSGGTTDTQYF. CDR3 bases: TGTGCCACCAGTTCCCTGAGCGGGGGAACCACAGATACGCAGTATTTT.

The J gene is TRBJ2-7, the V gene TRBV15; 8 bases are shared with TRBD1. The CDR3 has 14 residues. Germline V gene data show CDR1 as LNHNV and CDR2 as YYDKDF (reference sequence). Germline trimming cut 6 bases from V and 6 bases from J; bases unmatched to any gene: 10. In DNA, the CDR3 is TGTGCCACCAGGAGGGACAGGCCTACTAGCGAGCAGTACTTC. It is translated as CATRRDRPTSEQYF.

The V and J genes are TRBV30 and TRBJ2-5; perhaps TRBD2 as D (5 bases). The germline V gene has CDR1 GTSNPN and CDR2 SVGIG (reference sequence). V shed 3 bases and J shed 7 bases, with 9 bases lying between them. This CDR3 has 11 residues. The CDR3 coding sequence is TGTGCCTGGAGCACTGCGGGGACCCAGTACTTC. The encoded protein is CAWSTAGTQYF.

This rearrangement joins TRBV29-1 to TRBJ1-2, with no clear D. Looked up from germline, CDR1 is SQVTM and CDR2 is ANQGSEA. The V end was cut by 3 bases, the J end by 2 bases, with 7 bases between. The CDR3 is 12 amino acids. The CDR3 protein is CSVDNLNYGYTF. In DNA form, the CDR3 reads TGCAGCGTTGATAACTTAAACTATGGCTACACCTTC. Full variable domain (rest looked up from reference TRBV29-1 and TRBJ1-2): SAVISQKPSRDICQRGTSLTIQCQVDSQVTMMFWYRQQPGQSLTLIATANQGSEATYESGFVIDKFPISRPNLTFSTLTVSNMSPEDSSIYLCSVDNLNYGYTFGSGTRLTVV.